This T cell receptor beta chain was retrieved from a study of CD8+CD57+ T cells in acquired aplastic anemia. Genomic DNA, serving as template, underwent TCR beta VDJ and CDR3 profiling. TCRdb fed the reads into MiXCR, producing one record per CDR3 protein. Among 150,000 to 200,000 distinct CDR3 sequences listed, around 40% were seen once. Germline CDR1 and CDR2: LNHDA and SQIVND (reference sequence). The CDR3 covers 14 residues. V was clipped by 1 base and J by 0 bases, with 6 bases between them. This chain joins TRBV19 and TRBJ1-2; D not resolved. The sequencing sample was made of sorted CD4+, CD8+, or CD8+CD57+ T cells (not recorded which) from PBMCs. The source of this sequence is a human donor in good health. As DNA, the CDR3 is TGTGCCAGTAGTATAGCATCGGCTAACTATGGCTACACCTTC. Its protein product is CASSIASANYGYTF.